These T cell receptor beta chains were read from a single sample in a study of T-cell reconstitution after alpha-beta-depleted transplantation in children. TCRdb re-analysed the PCR reads in MiXCR, keeping a single row per CDR3 protein. The top ten clones hold 12% to 15% of a sample with fewer than 550,000 distinct CDR3 sequences, roughly an eighth of them seen once. The sample in question was PBMCs, mostly from graft donor cells, obtained 180 days after TCRalphabeta/CD19-depleted stem cell transplant. These receptors all stem from a female patient aged 2-15 years who had a stem cell transplant for aplastic anemia, so the T cells may come from the graft donor. The CDR3 runs from the conserved cysteine through the conserved F or W. Each record gives: V gene, clone size, CDR3 length, J gene, D gene, CDR3 DNA, CDR3 protein. D genes are given only for firm matches. Clone size appears in some rows only: once, few, many, or a class for an expanded clone.

v_call: TRBV6-2/TRBV6-3; clone_size: NA; cdr3_length: 16; j_call: TRBJ2-2; d_call: TRBD1; cdr3_nt: TGTGCCAGCAGTCGAAGGGGGCTGTATCAAACCGGGGAGCTGTTTTTT; cdr3_aa: CASSRRGLYQTGELFF
v_call: TRBV21-1; clone_size: few; cdr3_length: 19; j_call: TRBJ2-1; d_call: NA; cdr3_nt: TGTGCCAGCAGCAAAGTGAAGGGGACGGGGAGTAGCTCCTACAATGAGCAGTTCTTC; cdr3_aa: CASSKVKGTGSSSYNEQFF
v_call: TRBV29-1; clone_size: once; cdr3_length: 14; j_call: TRBJ2-1; d_call: NA; cdr3_nt: TGCAGCGTTGTAAGGTGTCAACCATACAATGAGCAGTTCTTC; cdr3_aa: CSVVRCQPYNEQFF
v_call: TRBV7-2; clone_size: NA; cdr3_length: 19; j_call: TRBJ2-3; d_call: TRBD2; cdr3_nt: TGTGCCAGCAGCTTAGCAAGGCCTAGCGGGAGGGCGGGCACAGATACGCAGTATTTT; cdr3_aa: CASSLARPSGRAGTDTQYF
v_call: TRBV5-1; clone_size: NA; cdr3_length: 17; j_call: TRBJ2-2; d_call: NA; cdr3_nt: TGCGCCAGCAGCTTTTTTGGGAGAGGGAGAAACACCGGGGAGCTGTTTTTT; cdr3_aa: CASSFFGRGRNTGELFF
v_call: TRBV5-5; clone_size: few; cdr3_length: 16; j_call: TRBJ2-1; d_call: NA; cdr3_nt: TGTGCCAGCAGCACGATTATTATTGGGGTCAGGGACGAGCAGTTCTTC; cdr3_aa: CASSTIIIGVRDEQFF
v_call: TRBV29-1; clone_size: NA; cdr3_length: 19; j_call: TRBJ2-3; d_call: NA; cdr3_nt: TGCAGCGTTGGGTGGCCACTACACCGAGGCCCCCTGCGCACAGATACGCAGTATTTT; cdr3_aa: CSVGWPLHRGPLRTDTQYF
v_call: TRBV20-1; clone_size: NA; cdr3_length: 14; j_call: TRBJ2-1; d_call: NA; cdr3_nt: TGCAGTGCTAGCGTCACCAGCTCCTACAATGAGCAGTTCTTC; cdr3_aa: CSASVTSSYNEQFF
v_call: TRBV28; clone_size: many; cdr3_length: 16; j_call: TRBJ1-1; d_call: NA; cdr3_nt: TGTGCCAGCAGTCACGGAAGGGGTAGAGGCAACACTGAAGCTTTCTTT; cdr3_aa: CASSHGRGRGNTEAFF
v_call: TRBV28; clone_size: NA; cdr3_length: 15; j_call: TRBJ2-2; d_call: NA; cdr3_nt: TGTGCCAGCAGCCACCCCGACAGGTCCTCCGGGGAGCTGTTTTTT; cdr3_aa: CASSHPDRSSGELFF
v_call: TRBV6-1; clone_size: few; cdr3_length: 16; j_call: TRBJ2-1; d_call: NA; cdr3_nt: TGTGCCAGCAACCCCCTCCCCGCGTCGGGCCACAATGAGCAGTTCTTC; cdr3_aa: CASNPLPASGHNEQFF
v_call: TRBV4-1; clone_size: NA; cdr3_length: 18; j_call: TRBJ2-5; d_call: NA; cdr3_nt: TGCGCCAGCAGCCCCCCCCCGGTGGCAGGGATTGGCCAAGAGACCCAGTACTTC; cdr3_aa: CASSPPPVAGIGQETQYF
v_call: TRBV6-5; clone_size: few; cdr3_length: 15; j_call: TRBJ1-4; d_call: NA; cdr3_nt: TGTGCCAGCAGTCACCTGAGAGGGTCTGGTGAAAAACTGTTTTTT; cdr3_aa: CASSHLRGSGEKLFF
v_call: TRBV25-1; clone_size: few; cdr3_length: 13; j_call: TRBJ2-1; d_call: NA; cdr3_nt: TGTGCCAGCAGTGGGTCTAGTCACAATGAGCAGTTCTTC; cdr3_aa: CASSGSSHNEQFF
v_call: TRBV20-1; clone_size: few; cdr3_length: 11; j_call: TRBJ2-7; d_call: NA; cdr3_nt: TGCAGTGCTAGAATCCCCTACGAGCAGTACTTC; cdr3_aa: CSARIPYEQYF
v_call: TRBV15; clone_size: NA; cdr3_length: 18; j_call: TRBJ2-1; d_call: TRBD2; cdr3_nt: TGTGCCACCAGCAGAGATATTCTGCGAGGCGGGAGGAGTAATGAGCAGTTCTTC; cdr3_aa: CATSRDILRGGRSNEQFF
v_call: TRBV20-1; clone_size: NA; cdr3_length: 14; j_call: TRBJ2-1; d_call: TRBD2; cdr3_nt: TGCAGTACCCTGGGTAGCGGGAGAACGGATGAGCAGTTCTTC; cdr3_aa: CSTLGSGRTDEQFF